The 4 T cell receptor beta chains listed next were all sequenced from one sample in a study of OX40 agonist ivuxolimab in advanced cancers. Library construction relied on the immunoSEQ multiplex PCR assay. TCRdb took this table from immuneACCESS and kept in-frame rearrangements with V and J called. Such tables lack part of the clones; where checked against another copy, unresolved V genes explain under half of the gap, and the rest is unexplained. For this sample the table gives more than 10,000 clones, of which more than 70% were detected only once. The top ten constitute less than 45% of the sample. The source was CD4+ or CD8+ T cells sorted from blood, collected in a trial of the OX40 agonist ivuxolimab. The receptors shown here come from an adult with an advanced solid tumor such as melanoma, head and neck, liver or kidney cancer.

The chain recombines TRBV11-3 with TRBJ2-7; D not resolved. The CDR3 has 12 amino acids. Germline assignment: CDR1 SGHNT and CDR2 YENEEA. Between the trimmed V and J ends, which lost 5 bases and 2 bases, there was a span of 7 bases. The CDR3 is CASSPRAYEQYF. The CDR3 region has the DNA TGTGCCAGCAGCCCTCGGGCCTACGAGCAGTACTTC.

The V call is TRBV6-1, the J call TRBJ2-7; D not resolved. The germline V and J ends were trimmed by 6 bases and 2 bases, with 8 bases remaining between them. Germline assignment: CDR1 MNHNS and CDR2 SASEGT. The CDR3 runs to 12 residues. The CDR3 DNA reads TGTGCCAGCAGGGCCGGAGCCTACGAGCAGTACTTC. Protein sequence: CASRAGAYEQYF.

This clone was seen once. This chain joins TRBV29-1 and TRBJ2-2; maybe TRBD2 (5 bases). The CDR3 consists of 12 residues. The V gene lost 5 bases and the J gene lost 3 bases, with 7 bases spanning the gap. The V gene's germline CDR1 is SQVTM and CDR2 ANQGSEA. The CDR3 DNA is TGCAGCGTTCCCGGGGACACCGGGGAGCTGTTTTTT. It codes for CSVPGDTGELFF.

The chain uses TRBV7-9 and TRBJ1-1, with D perhaps matching TRBD1 (6 bases). The CDR3 consists of 15 residues. CDR1 is SEHNR, CDR2 FQNEAQ, per germline (reference sequence). Trimming pared 1 base from V and 5 bases from J, leaving 14 bases between. For the CDR3, the DNA is TGTGCCAGCAGCTTAGGAAGAGCAGGGGTAACTGAAGCTTTCTTT. Its translation: CASSLGRAGVTEAFF.